This T cell receptor beta chain was retrieved from a study of blood T cell repertoires in COVID-19. Across the study: There were acute and convalescent COVID-19 samples, and they came from the United States, Italy and Spain. T cells, B-cell-depleted T cells, or PBMCs supplied cDNA or gDNA.

Source study methods: Counts of nucleated cells, estimated from reference gene primer amplification, were obtained. Profiling relied on immunoSEQ multiplex PCR, and the TCRdb table lists in-frame clones only, not all of them. That table is the source of V, J and clone size, and D and trimming were worked out from the DNA. The sample consists of some 110,000 clones, less than 85% of them appearing once. The CDR3 contains 14 residues. The germline V gene has CDR1 LGHDT and CDR2 YNNKEL (reference sequence). V lost 6 bases to trimming and J lost 5 bases; unmatched junction nucleotides: 6. The TCR originated in a woman aged 60-75 years with acute or convalescent COVID-19. The chain couples TRBV3-1 (or the pseudogene TRBV3-2) to TRBJ1-4, with TRBD1 identical over 7 bases. Sequences were obtained from peripheral blood. DNA of the CDR3: TGTGCCAGCAGGACACAGGGGCCCAATGAAAAACTGTTTTTT. The encoded protein is CASRTQGPNEKLFF.